This entry lists 8 T cell receptor beta chains sequenced from one sample in a study of T cells in localized non-small cell lung cancer. Libraries were prepared by immunoSEQ multiplex PCR; TCRdb keeps only in-frame clonotypes and omits some of them. The sample includes 25,000 to 35,000 clones, 88% seen only once; the top ten take 13%. Sequenced material: peripheral blood, taken before any cancer treatment. These TCRs come from a female donor of 60 years or more with stage III squamous cell lung carcinoma.

The chain has TRBV18 and TRBJ2-3; D unresolved. The CDR3 contains 16 residues. The germline V gene has CDR1 KGHSH and CDR2 LQKENI. Trimming took 6 bases from V and 1 from J, leaving 17 bases between them. CDR3 sequence reads: CASSPKPALRTDTQYF. DNA of the CDR3: TGTGCCAGCTCGCCCAAACCGGCGCTACGCACAGATACGCAGTATTTT.

The J gene is TRBJ2-5, the V gene TRBV7-6; weak D call: TRBD2 (6 bases). Trimming removed 0 bases at V and 5 bases at J, with 10 bases between. There are 14 residues in the CDR3. The germline V gene encodes CDR1 SGHVS and CDR2 FNYEAQ. In nucleotides, the CDR3 is TGTGCCAGCAGCTTAGCGATACGGGGGGAGACCCAGTACTTC. Its protein is CASSLAIRGETQYF.

The chain employs TRBV18 and TRBJ2-5; no definite D call. V was shortened by 4 bases and J by 5 bases, with 11 bases between the two germline ends. Germline lookup yields CDR1 KGHSH and CDR2 LQKENI. The CDR3 spans 13 residues. The CDR3 spells CASSLFPSETQYF. CDR3 DNA sequence: TGTGCCAGCTCACTTTTCCCTTCGGAGACCCAGTACTTC.

The rearrangement uses TRBV28 and TRBJ1-2, with 7 bases that match TRBD1. Germline CDR1 is MDHEN and CDR2 is SYDVKM. This CDR3 comprises 15 residues. V lost 3 bases to trimming and J lost 8 bases; unmatched junction nucleotides: 12. The CDR3 region is CASSLRVTGAYGYTF. In DNA, the CDR3 is TGTGCCAGCAGTTTGAGGGTTACAGGGGCCTACGGCTACACCTTC.

This clone was recorded once. The genes are TRBV6-5 and TRBJ2-5, with a tentative D call TRBD2 (7 bases). Germline-derived CDR1 and CDR2 are MNHEY and SVGAGI. Trimming took 5 bases from V and 5 from J, leaving 15 bases between them. CDR3 length: 14 amino acids. CDR3 amino acids: CASSKGGGKETQYF. The CDR3 DNA reads as TGTGCCAGCAGTAAGGGAGGGGGAAAGGAGACCCAGTACTTC.

The rearrangement joins TRBV10-3 to TRBJ2-3; D perhaps matches TRBD2 (6 bases). This CDR3 contains 15 residues. Germline V gene lookup returns CDR1 ENHRY and CDR2 SYGVKD. Trimming left V 6 bases short and J 3 bases short, with 16 bases between. Written as DNA, the CDR3 is TGTGCCATCAGGGGGGACCCCGCGGGGACAGATACGCAGTATTTT. Translating it yields CAIRGDPAGTDTQYF.

The chain carries TRBV6-6 and TRBJ2-7, with 7 bases that match TRBD1. This CDR3 has 12 amino acids. Per the germline V gene, CDR1 is MNHNY and CDR2 is SVGAGI (reference sequence). With 5 bases clipped from V and 3 bases from J, the junction kept 1 base outside the gene matches. CDR3 region: CASSRQGYEQYF. In DNA, the CDR3 is TGTGCCAGCAGTAGACAGGGCTACGAGCAGTACTTC.

This clone is categorized as medium-sized. The gene calls are TRBV9 and TRBJ2-7, with 8 positions matching TRBD2. The germline V gene has CDR1 SGDLS and CDR2 YYNGEE. The CDR3 consists of 14 residues. Trimming cost V 2 bases and J 7 bases; bases outside gene matches: 8. CDR3 loop: CASSVGAAGGEQYF. DNA of the CDR3: TGTGCCAGCAGCGTGGGGGCTGCGGGAGGAGAGCAGTACTTC. Together with reference TRBV9 and TRBJ2-7, the CDR3 gives the full variable domain: DSGVTQTPKHLITATGQRVTLRCSPRSGDLSVYWYQQSLDQGLQFLIQYYNGEERAKGNILERFSAQQFPDLHSELNLSSLELGDSALYFCASSVGAAGGEQYFGPGTRLTVT.